This T cell receptor beta chain was sequenced for a study of technical replicates of blood from a handful of donors. Here immunoSEQ multiplex PCR was the method, and the copy in TCRdb shows in-frame clones only, minus some. The data show about 50,000 clones, approximately 95% seen once. Sequencing was carried out using T cells isolated from PBMCs. This clonotype was obtained from a human donor in good health.

Here the CDR3 DNA reads TGTGCCAGCAGCTTATCAATAATAGGAGGGGAATTAGGAGGGAGCTATGGCTACACCTTC. Translated: CASSLSIIGGELGGSYGYTF. The V and J genes are TRBV7-8 and TRBJ1-2; a possible D gene is TRBD1 (5 bases). CDR1 SGHVS and CDR2 FQNEAQ come from the germline V gene. The length of the CDR3 is 20 residues. V dropped 2 bases and J dropped 4 bases, with 29 bases sitting between them.